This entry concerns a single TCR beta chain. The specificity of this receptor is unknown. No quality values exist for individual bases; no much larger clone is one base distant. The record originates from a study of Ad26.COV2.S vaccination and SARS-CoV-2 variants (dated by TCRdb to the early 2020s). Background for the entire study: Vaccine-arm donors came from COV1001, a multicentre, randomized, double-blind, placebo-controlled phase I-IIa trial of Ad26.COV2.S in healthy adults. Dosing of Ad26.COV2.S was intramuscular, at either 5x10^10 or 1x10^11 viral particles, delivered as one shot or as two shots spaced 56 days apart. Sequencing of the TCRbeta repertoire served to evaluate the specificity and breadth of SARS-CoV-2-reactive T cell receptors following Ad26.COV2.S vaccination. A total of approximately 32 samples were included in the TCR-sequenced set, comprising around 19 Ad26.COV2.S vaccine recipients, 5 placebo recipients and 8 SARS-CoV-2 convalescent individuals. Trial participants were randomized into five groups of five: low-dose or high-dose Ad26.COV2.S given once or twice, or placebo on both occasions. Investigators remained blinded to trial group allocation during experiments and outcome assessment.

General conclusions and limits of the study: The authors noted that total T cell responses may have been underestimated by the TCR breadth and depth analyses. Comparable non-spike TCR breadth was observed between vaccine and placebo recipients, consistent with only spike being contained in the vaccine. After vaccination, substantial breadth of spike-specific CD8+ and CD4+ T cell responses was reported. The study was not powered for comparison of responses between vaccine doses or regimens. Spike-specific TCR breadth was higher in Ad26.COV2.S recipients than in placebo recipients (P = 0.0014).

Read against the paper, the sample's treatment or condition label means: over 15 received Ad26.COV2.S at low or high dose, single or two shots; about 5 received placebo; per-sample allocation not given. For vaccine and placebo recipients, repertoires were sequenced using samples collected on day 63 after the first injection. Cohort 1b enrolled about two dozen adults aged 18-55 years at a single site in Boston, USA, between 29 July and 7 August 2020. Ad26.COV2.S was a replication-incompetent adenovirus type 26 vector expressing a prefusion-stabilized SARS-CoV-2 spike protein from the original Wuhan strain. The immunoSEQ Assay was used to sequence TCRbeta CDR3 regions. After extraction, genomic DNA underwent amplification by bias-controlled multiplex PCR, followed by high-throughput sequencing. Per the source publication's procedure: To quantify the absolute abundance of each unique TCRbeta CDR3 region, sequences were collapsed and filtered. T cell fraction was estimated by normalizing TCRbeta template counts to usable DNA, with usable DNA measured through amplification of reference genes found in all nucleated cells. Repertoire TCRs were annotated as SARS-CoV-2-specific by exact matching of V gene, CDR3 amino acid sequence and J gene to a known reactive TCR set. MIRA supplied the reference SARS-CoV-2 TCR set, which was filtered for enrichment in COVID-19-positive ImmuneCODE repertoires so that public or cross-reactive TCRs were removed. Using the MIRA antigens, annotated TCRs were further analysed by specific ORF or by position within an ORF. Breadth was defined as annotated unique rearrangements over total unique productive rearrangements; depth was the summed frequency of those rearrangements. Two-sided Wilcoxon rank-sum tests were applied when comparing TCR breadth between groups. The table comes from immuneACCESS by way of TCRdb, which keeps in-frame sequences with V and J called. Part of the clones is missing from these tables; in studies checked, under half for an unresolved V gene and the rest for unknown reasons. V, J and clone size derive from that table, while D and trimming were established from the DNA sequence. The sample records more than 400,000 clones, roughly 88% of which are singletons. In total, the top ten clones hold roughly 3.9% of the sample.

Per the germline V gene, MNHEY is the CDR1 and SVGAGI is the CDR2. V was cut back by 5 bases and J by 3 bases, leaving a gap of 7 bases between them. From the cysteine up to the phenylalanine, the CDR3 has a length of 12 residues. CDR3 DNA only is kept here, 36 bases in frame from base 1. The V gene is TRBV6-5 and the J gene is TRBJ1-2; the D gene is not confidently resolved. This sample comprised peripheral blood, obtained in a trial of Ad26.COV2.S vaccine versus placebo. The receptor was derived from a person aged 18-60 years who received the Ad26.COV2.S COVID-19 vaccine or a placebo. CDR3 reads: CASSRGDYGYTF. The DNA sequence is TGTGCCAGCAGTCGCGGTGACTATGGCTACACCTTC.